Each of the 9 T cell receptor beta chains below was sequenced from the same sample in a study of blood T cell repertoires in COVID-19. Profiling relied on immunoSEQ multiplex PCR, and the TCRdb table lists in-frame clones only, not all of them. The repertoire includes roughly 250,000 clones, approximately 82% of them detected once, and around 8.1% sits in the top ten. The sample comprised peripheral blood. These receptor sequences come from a man aged 35 to 55 with active or convalescent COVID-19.

The chain recombines TRBV3-1 (or the pseudogene TRBV3-2) with TRBJ2-7, with 9 bases matching TRBD1. After removal of 3 bases from V and 6 bases from J, the junction contained 0 bases not matched to a gene. The V gene's germline CDR1 is LGHDT and CDR2 YNNKEL (reference sequence). The CDR3 runs to 12 residues. CDR3 DNA sequence: TGTGCCAGCAGCCAGGGACAGGGCGAGCAGTACTTC. This encodes CASSQGQGEQYF.

V usage is TRBV29-1 and J usage is TRBJ2-5, with D possibly matching TRBD2 (6 bases). This CDR3 has 14 residues. Trimming removed 1 base at V and 3 bases at J, with 12 bases between. CDR1 and CDR2 (germline): SQVTM, ANQGSEA. The CDR3 DNA sequence: TGCAGCGTTGAAGTGACCATAGCGGAAGAGACCCAGTACTTC. Translating gives CSVEVTIAEETQYF.

This clone was observed a single time. The gene calls are TRBV10-3 and TRBJ1-1; TRBD1 aligns across 7 bases. The CDR3 is made up of 13 amino acids. With V trimmed by 0 bases and J by 5 bases, 0 bases remained unmatched. Germline V gene sequence: CDR1 ENHRY, CDR2 SYGVKD. The CDR3 DNA follows: TGTGCCATCAGTGAGTCGGACAGGACTGAAGCTTTCTTT. This sequence encodes CAISESDRTEAFF.

This clone showed up just once. The chain combines TRBV5-6 with TRBJ1-2; D is uncertain. There are 12 residues in the CDR3. V was pared by 0 bases and J by 8 bases, with 8 bases between. CDR1 SGHDT and CDR2 YYEEEE come from the germline V gene. The CDR3 reads CASSLVGQGYTF. CDR3 nucleotides: TGTGCCAGCAGCTTGGTTGGGCAGGGCTACACCTTC.

The chain is built from TRBV18 and TRBJ1-3; TRBD1 is a possible D gene (6 bases). Germline V gene data show CDR1 as KGHSH and CDR2 as LQKENI. CDR3 length: 16 residues. V was cut by 2 bases and J by 1 base, with 12 bases left in between. CDR3 nucleotide sequence: TGTGCCAGCTCACCATTTGACAGGACGTCTGGAAACACCATATATTTT. It codes for CASSPFDRTSGNTIYF. Filled out from reference TRBV18 and TRBJ1-3, the complete variable domain reads NAGVMQNPRHLVRRRGQEARLRCSPMKGHSHVYWYRQLPEEGLKFMVYLQKENIIDESGMPKERFSAEFPKEGPSILRIQQVVRGDSAAYFCASSPFDRTSGNTIYFGEGSWLTVV.

The chain links TRBV28 to TRBJ2-7; perhaps TRBD1 as D (6 bases). V lost 6 bases to trimming and J lost 2 bases, with 14 bases between them. This CDR3 has 14 amino acids. CDR1 MDHEN and CDR2 SYDVKM come from the germline V gene. CDR3 sequence: CASSLQGLTYEQYF. CDR3 sequence (DNA): TGTGCCAGCAGCCTACAGGGATTAACCTACGAGCAGTACTTC.

The V gene is TRBV12-3 or TRBV12-4, the J gene TRBJ1-4; weak D call: TRBD1 (5 bases). CDR3 length: 13 residues. Trimming left V 6 bases short and J 8 bases short, with 13 bases between. The CDR3 region has the DNA TGTGCCAGCAGCGTTACAGGAGGGGAAAAACTGTTTTTT. This sequence encodes CASSVTGGEKLFF.

The chain is built from TRBV19 and TRBJ1-3; D unresolved. V gave up 1 base and J gave up 1 base, with 5 bases separating them. This CDR3 has 14 amino acids. The germline gives CDR1 LNHDA, CDR2 SQIVND (reference sequence). The CDR3 reads CASSIGTSGNTIYF. The CDR3 DNA follows: TGTGCCAGTAGTATAGGGACTTCTGGAAACACCATATATTTT. Combining the CDR3 with reference TRBV19 and TRBJ1-3 gives the whole variable domain DGGITQSPKYLFRKEGQNVTLSCEQNLNHDAMYWYRQDPGQGLRLIYYSQIVNDFQKGDIAEGYSVSREKKESFPLTVTSAQKNPTAFYLCASSIGTSGNTIYFGEGSWLTVV.

CDR3 loop: CASSQDGLVVAFF. In DNA form, the CDR3 reads TGTGCCAGCAGCCAAGATGGTTTAGTGGTCGCTTTCTTT. J is TRBJ1-1 and V is TRBV3-1 (or the pseudogene TRBV3-2); D remains unclear. Germline loops: CDR1 LGHDT, CDR2 YNNKEL (reference sequence). The CDR3 is made up of 13 amino acids. V lost 0 bases and J lost 11, with 13 bases in between.